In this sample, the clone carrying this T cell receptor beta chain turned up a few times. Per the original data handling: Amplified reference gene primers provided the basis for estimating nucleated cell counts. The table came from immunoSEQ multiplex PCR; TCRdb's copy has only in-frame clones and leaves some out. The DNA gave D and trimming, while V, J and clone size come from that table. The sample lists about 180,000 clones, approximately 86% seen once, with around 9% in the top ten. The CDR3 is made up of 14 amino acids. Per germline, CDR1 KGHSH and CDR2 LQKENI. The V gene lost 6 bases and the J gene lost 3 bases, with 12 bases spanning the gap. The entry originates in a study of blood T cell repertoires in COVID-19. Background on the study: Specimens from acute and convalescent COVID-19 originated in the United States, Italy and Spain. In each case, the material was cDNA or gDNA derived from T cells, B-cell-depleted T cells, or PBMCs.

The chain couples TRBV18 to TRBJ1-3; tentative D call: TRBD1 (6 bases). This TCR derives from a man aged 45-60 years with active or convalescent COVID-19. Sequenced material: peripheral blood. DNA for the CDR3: TGTGCCAGCTCGCAGGGGTCTGGTGGAAACACCATATATTTT. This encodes CASSQGSGGNTIYF.